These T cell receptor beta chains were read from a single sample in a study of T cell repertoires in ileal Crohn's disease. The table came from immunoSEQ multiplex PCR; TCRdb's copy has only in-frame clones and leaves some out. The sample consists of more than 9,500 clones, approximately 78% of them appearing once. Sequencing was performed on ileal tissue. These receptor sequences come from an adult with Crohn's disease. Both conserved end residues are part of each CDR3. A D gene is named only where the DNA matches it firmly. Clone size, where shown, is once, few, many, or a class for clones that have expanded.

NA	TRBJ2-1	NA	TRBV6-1	CASSGQGGNEQFF	TGTGCCAGCAGTGGGCAGGGGGGCAATGAGCAGTTCTTC
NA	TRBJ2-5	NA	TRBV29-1	CSVQGLASRGTQYF	TGCAGCGTTCAAGGCTTAGCTTCTCGGGGGACCCAGTACTTC
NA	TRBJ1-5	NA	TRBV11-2	CASSFRGDQPQHF	TGTGCCAGCAGCTTCCGGGGGGACCAGCCCCAGCATTTT
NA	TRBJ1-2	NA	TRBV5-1	CASSETVNYGYTF	TGCGCCAGCAGCGAGACAGTTAATTATGGCTACACCTTC
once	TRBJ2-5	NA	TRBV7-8	CASSFSGVETQYF	TGTGCCAGCAGCTTTTCGGGGGTCGAGACCCAGTACTTC
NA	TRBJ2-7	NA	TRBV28	CASTHPHSSYEQYF	TGTGCCAGCACCCACCCCCACAGTTCCTACGAGCAGTACTTC
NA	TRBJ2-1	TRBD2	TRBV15	CATSTAGGDNEQFF	TGTGCCACCAGTACAGCGGGAGGGGACAATGAGCAGTTCTTC
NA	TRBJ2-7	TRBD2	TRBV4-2	CASSQEAGEPYEQYF	TGTGCCAGCAGCCAAGAAGCGGGAGAGCCCTACGAGCAGTACTTC
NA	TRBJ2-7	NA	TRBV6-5	CASSSGGSSYEQYF	TGTGCCAGCAGTTCTGGCGGTAGCTCCTACGAGCAGTACTTC
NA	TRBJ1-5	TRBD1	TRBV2	CASSPGQGPQHF	TGTGCCAGCAGTCCGGGACAGGGACCCCAGCATTTT
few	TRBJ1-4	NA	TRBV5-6	CASSFHDAGNEKLFF	TGTGCCAGCAGCTTTCATGACGCGGGTAATGAAAAACTGTTTTTT
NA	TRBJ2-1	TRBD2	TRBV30	CAWRIAGNFGQFF	TGTGCCTGGAGGATAGCGGGGAACTTTGGACAGTTCTTC
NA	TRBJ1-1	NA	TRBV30	CASTGQNTEAFF	TGTGCCTCGACGGGACAGAACACTGAAGCTTTCTTT
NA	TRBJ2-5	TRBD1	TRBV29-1	CSVARTGSGEQYF	TGCAGCGTTGCCCGGACAGGGTCGGGGGAGCAGTACTTC
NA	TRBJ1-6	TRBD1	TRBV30	CAWSSGTGYNSPLHF	TGTGCCTGGAGTTCCGGGACAGGTTATAATTCACCCCTCCACTTT
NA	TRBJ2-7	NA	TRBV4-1	CANSQDLVSYEQYF	TGCGCCAACAGCCAAGATCTCGTCTCCTACGAGCAGTACTTC
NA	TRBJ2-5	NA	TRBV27	CASTKDRSGTQYF	TGTGCCAGCACCAAAGACCGGTCGGGGACCCAGTACTTC
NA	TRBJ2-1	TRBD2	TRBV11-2	CASSSGLAGYNEQFF	TGTGCCAGCAGCTCGGGACTAGCGGGCTACAATGAGCAGTTCTTC
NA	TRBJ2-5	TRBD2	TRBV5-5	CASSPLGTSYETQYF	TGTGCCAGCAGCCCGCTAGGGACTAGCTACGAGACCCAGTACTTC
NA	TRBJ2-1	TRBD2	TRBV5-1	CASSSKAGLAAYNEQFF	TGCGCCAGCAGCTCGAAAGCGGGACTAGCGGCCTACAATGAGCAGTTCTTC
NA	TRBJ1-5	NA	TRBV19	CASSKREWREPQHF	TGTGCCAGTAGTAAACGTGAGTGGAGGGAGCCCCAGCATTTT
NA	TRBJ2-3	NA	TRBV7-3	CASSLRAHSTDTQYF	TGTGCCAGCAGCTTAAGAGCTCATAGCACAGATACGCAGTATTTT
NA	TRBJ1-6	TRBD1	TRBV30	CAWSPSGTGLTLHF	TGTGCCTGGAGCCCCTCCGGGACAGGGTTAACCCTCCACTTT
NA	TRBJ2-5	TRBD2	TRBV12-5	CASGLVLAGMLGETQYF	TGTGCTAGTGGTTTGGTATTAGCGGGAATGCTCGGGGAGACCCAGTACTTC
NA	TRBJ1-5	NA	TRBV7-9	CASSLGATGWNQPQHF	TGTGCCAGCAGCTTAGGGGCGACGGGATGGAATCAGCCCCAGCATTTT
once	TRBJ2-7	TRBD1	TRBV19	CASSIRPAGGSYEQYF	TGTGCCAGTAGTATCCGGCCTGCAGGGGGCTCCTACGAGCAGTACTTC
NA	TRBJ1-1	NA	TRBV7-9	CASAMNTEAFF	TGTGCCAGCGCGATGAACACTGAAGCTTTCTTT
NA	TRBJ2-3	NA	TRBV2	CASRITEEAAQYF	TGTGCCAGCAGGATCACAGAGGAGGCTGCGCAGTATTTT
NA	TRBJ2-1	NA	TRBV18	CASPWGDSNEQFF	TGTGCCAGCCCGTGGGGGGATTCCAATGAGCAGTTCTTC
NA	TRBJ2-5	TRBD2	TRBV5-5	CASSWGSGGALETQYF	TGTGCCAGCAGCTGGGGAAGCGGGGGGGCCTTGGAGACCCAGTACTTC
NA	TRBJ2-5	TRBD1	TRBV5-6	CASSFLRTGVSETQYF	TGTGCCAGCAGCTTTTTGAGGACAGGGGTTTCAGAGACCCAGTACTTC
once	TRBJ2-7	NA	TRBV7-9	CASSPTEGFYEQYF	TGTGCCAGCAGCCCCACCGAGGGCTTCTACGAGCAGTACTTC
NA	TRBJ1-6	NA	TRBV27	CASRTGLSNSPLHF	TGTGCCAGCAGAACAGGTCTGAGTAATTCACCCCTCCACTTT
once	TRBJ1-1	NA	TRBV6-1	CASSEGTKRAFF	TGTGCCAGCAGTGAAGGGACAAAGAGAGCTTTCTTT
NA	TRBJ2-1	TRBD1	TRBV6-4	CASSPGTGGNEQFF	TGTGCCAGCAGCCCCGGGACAGGGGGCAATGAGCAGTTCTTC
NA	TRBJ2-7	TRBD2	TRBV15	CATSRDRFSGSKSYEQYF	TGTGCCACCAGCAGAGATCGATTTAGCGGGAGTAAAAGCTACGAGCAGTACTTC
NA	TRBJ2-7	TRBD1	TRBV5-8	CASRLTGGDYEQYF	TGTGCCAGCAGGTTGACAGGGGGCGATTACGAGCAGTACTTC
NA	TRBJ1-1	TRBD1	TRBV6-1	CASSARQGTNTEAFF	TGTGCCAGCAGTGCCCGACAGGGGACAAACACTGAAGCTTTCTTT
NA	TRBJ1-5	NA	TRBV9	CASSSQGGNQPQHF	TGTGCCAGCAGCTCACAGGGTGGCAATCAGCCCCAGCATTTT
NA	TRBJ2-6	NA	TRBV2	CASSPTRAGANVLTF	TGTGCCAGCAGCCCAACCCGAGCTGGGGCCAACGTCCTGACTTTC
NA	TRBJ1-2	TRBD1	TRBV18	CASSEGQGADYGYTF	TGTGCCAGCTCAGAGGGACAGGGGGCCGACTATGGCTACACCTTC
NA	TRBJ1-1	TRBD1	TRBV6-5	CASYRGTVNTEAFF	TGTGCCAGCTACAGGGGTACGGTGAACACTGAAGCTTTCTTT
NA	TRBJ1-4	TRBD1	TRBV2	CASSAPRRQGDEKLFF	TGTGCCAGCAGTGCCCCCCGTAGGCAGGGGGATGAAAAACTGTTTTTT
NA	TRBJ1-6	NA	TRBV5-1	CASSPSQGNNSPLHF	TGCGCCAGCAGCCCCAGCCAGGGAAATAATTCACCCCTCCACTTT
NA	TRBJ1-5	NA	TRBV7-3	CAEYVESSNQPQHF	TGTGCCGAATACGTGGAGAGTAGCAATCAGCCCCAGCATTTT
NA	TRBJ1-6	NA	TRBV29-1	CSQKEVRSSPLHF	TGCAGCCAAAAAGAGGTTAGGTCGTCACCCCTCCACTTT
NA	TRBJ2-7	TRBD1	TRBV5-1	CASGRDRGLYEQYF	TGCGCCAGCGGAAGGGACAGGGGACTTTACGAGCAGTACTTC
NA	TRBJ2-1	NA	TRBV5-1	CASSLEGAAYNEQFF	TGCGCCAGCAGCTTGGAGGGAGCCGCTTACAATGAGCAGTTCTTC
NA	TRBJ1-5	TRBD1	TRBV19	CASSLEKTGPNQPQHF	TGTGCCAGTAGTTTAGAAAAGACAGGGCCCAATCAGCCCCAGCATTTT
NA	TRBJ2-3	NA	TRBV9	CASSTSGGSADTQYF	TGTGCCAGCAGCACGAGTGGGGGGAGCGCAGATACGCAGTATTTT
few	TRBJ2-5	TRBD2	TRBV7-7	CASSPGASGRIETQYF	TGTGCTAGCTCCCCTGGGGCTAGCGGGAGAATAGAGACCCAGTACTTC
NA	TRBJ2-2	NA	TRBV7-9	CASSPSGVSGELFF	TGTGCCAGCAGCCCCTCGGGGGTATCCGGGGAGCTGTTTTTT